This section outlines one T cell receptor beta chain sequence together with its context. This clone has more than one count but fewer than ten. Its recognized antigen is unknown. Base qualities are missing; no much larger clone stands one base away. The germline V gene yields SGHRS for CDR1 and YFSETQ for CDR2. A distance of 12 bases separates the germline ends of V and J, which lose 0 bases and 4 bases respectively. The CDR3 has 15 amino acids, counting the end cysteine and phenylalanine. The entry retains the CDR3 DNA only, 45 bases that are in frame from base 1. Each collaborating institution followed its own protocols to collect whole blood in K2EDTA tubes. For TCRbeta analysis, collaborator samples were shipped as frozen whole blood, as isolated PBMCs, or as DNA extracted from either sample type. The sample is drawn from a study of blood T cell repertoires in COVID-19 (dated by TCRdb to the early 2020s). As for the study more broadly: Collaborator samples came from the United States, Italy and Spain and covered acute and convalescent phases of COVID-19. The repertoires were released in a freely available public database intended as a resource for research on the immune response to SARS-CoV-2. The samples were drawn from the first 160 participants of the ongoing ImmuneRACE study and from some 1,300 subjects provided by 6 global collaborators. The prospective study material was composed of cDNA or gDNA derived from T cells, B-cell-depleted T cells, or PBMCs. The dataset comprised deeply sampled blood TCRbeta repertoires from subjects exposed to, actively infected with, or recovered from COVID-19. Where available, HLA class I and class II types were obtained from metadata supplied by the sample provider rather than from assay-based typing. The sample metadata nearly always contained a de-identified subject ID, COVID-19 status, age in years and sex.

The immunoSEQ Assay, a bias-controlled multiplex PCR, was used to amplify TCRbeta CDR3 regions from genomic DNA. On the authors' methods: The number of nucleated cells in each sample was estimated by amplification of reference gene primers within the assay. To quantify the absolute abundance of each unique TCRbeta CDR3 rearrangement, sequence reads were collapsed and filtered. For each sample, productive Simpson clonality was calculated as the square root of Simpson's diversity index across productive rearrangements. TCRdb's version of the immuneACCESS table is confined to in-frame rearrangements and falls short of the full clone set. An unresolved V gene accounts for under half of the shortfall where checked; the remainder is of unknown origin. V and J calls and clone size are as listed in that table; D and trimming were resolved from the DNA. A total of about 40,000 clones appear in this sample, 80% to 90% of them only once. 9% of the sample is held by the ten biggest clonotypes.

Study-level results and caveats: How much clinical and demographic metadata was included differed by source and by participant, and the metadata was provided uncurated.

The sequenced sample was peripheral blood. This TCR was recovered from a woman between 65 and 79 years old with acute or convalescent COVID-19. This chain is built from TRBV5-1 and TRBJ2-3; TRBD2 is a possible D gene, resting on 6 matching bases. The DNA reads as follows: TGCGCCAGCAGCTTGGAATCCAGGAGGGCAGATACGCAGTATTTT. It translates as CASSLESRRADTQYF.